This T cell receptor (beta chain) was identified during a study of T cells in Graves' hyperthyroidism and ophthalmopathy. General study results and limits: In blood, most of the thyroid clonotypes expanded above 0.001 were also present.

The CDR3 loop spans 17 amino acids. V lost 1 base and J lost 0, with 13 bases in between. Germline CDR1 SQVTM, CDR2 ANQGSEA. The investigators amplified TCR beta CDR3 regions from RNA transcripts. The TCR CDR3 first-round RT-PCR relied on the HTBI primer set. TCRdb ran MiXCR on the multiplex PCR reads and lists one entry per CDR3 protein. The sample carries about 480,000 distinct CDR3 sequences, around a fifth recorded once. Notes on this clonotype: Its antigen remains unknown.

The specimen was blood. The TCR originated in a woman in her 70s with Graves' ophthalmopathy. The chain combines TRBV29-1 with TRBJ2-6; the D gene is possibly TRBD1 (5 bases). The CDR3: CSVEVGVHFSGANVLTF. DNA for the CDR3: TGCAGCGTTGAAGTAGGGGTGCACTTCTCTGGGGCCAACGTCCTGACTTTC. Full variable domain (missing parts from reference TRBV29-1 and TRBJ2-6): SAVISQKPSRDICQRGTSLTIQCQVDSQVTMMFWYRQQPGQSLTLIATANQGSEATYESGFVIDKFPISRPNLTFSTLTVSNMSPEDSSIYLCSVEVGVHFSGANVLTFGAGSRLTVL.